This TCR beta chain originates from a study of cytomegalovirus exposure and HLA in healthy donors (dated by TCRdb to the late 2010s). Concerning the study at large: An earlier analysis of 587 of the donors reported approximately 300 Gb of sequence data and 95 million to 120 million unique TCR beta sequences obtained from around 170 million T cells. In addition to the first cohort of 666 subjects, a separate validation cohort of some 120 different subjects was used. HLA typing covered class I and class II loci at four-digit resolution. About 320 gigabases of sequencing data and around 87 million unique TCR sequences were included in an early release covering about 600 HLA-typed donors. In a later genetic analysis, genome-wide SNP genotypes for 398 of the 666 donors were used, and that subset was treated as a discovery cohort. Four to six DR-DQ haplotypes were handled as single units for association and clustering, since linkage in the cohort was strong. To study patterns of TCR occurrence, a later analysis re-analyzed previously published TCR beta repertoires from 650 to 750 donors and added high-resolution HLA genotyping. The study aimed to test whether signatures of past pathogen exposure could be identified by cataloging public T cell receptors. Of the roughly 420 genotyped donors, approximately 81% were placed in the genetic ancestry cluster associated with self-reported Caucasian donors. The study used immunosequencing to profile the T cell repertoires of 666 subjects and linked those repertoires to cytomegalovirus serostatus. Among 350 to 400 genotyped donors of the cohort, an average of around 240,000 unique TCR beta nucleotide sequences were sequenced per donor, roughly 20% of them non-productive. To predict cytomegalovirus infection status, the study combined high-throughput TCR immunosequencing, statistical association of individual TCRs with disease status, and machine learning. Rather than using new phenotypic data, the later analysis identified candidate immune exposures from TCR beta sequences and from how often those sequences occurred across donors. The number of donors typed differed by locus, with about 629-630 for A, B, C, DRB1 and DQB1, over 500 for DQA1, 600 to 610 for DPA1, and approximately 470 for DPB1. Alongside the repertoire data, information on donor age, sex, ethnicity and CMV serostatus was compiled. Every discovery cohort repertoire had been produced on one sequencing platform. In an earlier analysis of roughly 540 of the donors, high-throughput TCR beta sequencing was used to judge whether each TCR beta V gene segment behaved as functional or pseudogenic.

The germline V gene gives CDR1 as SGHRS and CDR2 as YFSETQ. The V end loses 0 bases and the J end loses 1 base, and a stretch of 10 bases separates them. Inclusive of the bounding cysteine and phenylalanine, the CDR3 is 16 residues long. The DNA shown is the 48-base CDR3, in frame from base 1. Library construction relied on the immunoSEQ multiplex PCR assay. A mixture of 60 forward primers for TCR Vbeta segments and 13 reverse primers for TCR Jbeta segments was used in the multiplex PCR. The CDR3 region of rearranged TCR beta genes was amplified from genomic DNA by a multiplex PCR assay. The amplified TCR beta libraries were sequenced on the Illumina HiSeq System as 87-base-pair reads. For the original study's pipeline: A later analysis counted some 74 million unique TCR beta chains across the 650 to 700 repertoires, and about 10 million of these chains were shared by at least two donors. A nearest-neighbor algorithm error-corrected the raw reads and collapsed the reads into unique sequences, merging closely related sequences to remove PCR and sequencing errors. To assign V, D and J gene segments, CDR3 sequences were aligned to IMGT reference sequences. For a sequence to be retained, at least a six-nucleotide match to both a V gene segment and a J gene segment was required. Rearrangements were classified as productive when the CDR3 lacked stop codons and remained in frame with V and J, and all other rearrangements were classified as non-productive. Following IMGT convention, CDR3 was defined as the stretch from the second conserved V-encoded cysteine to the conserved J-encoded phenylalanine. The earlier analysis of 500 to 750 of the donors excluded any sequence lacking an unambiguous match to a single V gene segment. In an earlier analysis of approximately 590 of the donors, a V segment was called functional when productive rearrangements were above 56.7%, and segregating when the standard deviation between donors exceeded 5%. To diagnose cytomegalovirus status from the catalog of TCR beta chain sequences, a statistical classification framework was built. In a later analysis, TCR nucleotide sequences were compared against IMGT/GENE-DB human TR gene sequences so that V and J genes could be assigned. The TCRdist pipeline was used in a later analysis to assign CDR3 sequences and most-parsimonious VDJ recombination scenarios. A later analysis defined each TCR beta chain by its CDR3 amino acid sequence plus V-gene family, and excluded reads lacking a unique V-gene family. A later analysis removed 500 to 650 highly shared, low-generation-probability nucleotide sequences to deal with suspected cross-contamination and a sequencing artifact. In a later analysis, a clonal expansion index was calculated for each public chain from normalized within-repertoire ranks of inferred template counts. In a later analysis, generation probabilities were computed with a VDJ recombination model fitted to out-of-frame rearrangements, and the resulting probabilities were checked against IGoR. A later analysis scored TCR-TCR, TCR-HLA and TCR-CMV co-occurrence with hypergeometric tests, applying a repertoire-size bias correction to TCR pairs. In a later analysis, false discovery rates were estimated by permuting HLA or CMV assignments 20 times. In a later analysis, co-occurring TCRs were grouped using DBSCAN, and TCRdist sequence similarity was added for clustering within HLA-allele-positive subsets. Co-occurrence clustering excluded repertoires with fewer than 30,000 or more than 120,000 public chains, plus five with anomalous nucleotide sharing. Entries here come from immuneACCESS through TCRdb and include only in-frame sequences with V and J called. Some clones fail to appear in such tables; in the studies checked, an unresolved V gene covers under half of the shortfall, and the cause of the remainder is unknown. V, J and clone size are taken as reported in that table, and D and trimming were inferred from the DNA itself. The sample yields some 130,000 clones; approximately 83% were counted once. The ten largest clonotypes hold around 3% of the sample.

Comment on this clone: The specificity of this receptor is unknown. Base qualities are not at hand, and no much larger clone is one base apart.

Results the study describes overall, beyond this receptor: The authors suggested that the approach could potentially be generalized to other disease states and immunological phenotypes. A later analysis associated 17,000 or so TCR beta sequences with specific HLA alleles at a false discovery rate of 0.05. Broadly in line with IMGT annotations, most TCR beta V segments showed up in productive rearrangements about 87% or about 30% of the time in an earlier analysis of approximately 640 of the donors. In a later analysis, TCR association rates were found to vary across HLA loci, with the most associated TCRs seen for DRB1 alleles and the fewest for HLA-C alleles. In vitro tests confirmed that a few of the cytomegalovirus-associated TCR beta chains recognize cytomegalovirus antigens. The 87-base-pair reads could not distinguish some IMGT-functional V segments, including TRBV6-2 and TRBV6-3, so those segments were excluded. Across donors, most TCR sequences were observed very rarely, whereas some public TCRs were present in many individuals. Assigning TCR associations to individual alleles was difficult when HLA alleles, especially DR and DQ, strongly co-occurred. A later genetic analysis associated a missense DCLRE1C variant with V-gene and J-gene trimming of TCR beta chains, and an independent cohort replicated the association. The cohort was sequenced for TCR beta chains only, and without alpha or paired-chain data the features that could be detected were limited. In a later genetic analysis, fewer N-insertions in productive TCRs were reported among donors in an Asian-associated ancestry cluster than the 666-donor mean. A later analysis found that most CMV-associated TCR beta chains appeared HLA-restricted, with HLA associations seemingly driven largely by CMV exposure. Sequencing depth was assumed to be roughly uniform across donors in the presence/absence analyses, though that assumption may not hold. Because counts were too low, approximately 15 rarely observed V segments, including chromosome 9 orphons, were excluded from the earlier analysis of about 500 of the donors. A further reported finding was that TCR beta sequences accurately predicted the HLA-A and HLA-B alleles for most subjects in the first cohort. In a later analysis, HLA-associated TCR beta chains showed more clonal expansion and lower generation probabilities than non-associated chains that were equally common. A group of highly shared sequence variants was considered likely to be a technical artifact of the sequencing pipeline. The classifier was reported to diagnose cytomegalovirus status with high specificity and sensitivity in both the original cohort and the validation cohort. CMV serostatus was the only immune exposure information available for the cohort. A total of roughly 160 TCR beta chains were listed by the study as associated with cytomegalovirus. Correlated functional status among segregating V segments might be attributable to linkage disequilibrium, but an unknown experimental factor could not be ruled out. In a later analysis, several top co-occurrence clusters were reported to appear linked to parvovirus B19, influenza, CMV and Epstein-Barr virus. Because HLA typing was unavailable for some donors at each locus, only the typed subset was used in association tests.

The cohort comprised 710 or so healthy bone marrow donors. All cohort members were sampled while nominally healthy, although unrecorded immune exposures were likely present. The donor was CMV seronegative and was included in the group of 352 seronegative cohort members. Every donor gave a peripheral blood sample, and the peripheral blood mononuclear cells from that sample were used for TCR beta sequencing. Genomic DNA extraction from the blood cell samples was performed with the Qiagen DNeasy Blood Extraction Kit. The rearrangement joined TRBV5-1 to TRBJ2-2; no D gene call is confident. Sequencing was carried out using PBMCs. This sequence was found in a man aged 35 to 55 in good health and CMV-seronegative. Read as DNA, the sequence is TGCGCCAGCAGCTTGGACGTCACGGGGAACACCGGGGAGCTGTTTTTT. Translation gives CASSLDVTGNTGELFF.